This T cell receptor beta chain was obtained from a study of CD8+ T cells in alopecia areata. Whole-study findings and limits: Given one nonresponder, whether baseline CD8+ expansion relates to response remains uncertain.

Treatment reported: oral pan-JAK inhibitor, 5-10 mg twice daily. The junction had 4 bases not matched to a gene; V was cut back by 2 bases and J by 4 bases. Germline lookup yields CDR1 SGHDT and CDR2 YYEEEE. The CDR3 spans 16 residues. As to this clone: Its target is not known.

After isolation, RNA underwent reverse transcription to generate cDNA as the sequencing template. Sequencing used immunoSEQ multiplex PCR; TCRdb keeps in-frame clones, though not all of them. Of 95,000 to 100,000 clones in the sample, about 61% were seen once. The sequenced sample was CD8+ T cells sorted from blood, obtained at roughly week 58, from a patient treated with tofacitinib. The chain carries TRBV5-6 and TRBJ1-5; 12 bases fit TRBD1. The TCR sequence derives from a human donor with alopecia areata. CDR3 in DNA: TGTGCCAGCAGCTTAGGGACAGGGGGCGCGAATCAGCCCCAGCATTTT. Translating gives CASSLGTGGANQPQHF.